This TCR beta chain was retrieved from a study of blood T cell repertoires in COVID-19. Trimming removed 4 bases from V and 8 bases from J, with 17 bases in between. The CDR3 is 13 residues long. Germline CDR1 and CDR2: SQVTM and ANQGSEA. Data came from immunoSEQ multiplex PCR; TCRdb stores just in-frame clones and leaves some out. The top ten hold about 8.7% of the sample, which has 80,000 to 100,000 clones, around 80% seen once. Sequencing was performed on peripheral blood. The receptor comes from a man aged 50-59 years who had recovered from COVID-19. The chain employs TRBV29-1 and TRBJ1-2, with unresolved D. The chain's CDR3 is CSVVPGSWEGYTF. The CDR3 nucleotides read TGCAGCGTTGTACCGGGATCCTGGGAGGGCTACACCTTC.